This TCR beta chain was identified in a study of spatial heterogeneity in lung cancer. This clonotype occurred many times. V lost 4 bases, J lost 1 base, and 6 bases stayed unmatched. The CDR3 has 15 residues. CDR1 and CDR2 from the germline V gene are SGHAT and FQNNGV. TCRdb redid the calling of the 5' RACE reads with MiXCR, one entry per CDR3 protein. The sample comprises 75,000 or so distinct CDR3 sequences, about 8.5% of which are singletons, and roughly 7% rests with the top ten. Time point indicated: sample taken at primary tumor resection. Untreated early-stage non-small cell lung cancer patients, 65 to 90 in total, were the donors. Unsorted samples of tumor, nontumor lung or frozen PBMC had their whole RNA sequenced.

The genes are TRBV11-2 and TRBJ1-1; 7 bases line up with TRBD1. The TCR was taken from a male donor with early-stage non-small cell lung cancer. The specimen was PBMCs, collected at surgery. The CDR3 DNA follows: TGTGCCAGCAGCTCCCCCGGGACAGCGAACACTGAAGCTTTCTTT. Protein sequence: CASSSPGTANTEAFF.